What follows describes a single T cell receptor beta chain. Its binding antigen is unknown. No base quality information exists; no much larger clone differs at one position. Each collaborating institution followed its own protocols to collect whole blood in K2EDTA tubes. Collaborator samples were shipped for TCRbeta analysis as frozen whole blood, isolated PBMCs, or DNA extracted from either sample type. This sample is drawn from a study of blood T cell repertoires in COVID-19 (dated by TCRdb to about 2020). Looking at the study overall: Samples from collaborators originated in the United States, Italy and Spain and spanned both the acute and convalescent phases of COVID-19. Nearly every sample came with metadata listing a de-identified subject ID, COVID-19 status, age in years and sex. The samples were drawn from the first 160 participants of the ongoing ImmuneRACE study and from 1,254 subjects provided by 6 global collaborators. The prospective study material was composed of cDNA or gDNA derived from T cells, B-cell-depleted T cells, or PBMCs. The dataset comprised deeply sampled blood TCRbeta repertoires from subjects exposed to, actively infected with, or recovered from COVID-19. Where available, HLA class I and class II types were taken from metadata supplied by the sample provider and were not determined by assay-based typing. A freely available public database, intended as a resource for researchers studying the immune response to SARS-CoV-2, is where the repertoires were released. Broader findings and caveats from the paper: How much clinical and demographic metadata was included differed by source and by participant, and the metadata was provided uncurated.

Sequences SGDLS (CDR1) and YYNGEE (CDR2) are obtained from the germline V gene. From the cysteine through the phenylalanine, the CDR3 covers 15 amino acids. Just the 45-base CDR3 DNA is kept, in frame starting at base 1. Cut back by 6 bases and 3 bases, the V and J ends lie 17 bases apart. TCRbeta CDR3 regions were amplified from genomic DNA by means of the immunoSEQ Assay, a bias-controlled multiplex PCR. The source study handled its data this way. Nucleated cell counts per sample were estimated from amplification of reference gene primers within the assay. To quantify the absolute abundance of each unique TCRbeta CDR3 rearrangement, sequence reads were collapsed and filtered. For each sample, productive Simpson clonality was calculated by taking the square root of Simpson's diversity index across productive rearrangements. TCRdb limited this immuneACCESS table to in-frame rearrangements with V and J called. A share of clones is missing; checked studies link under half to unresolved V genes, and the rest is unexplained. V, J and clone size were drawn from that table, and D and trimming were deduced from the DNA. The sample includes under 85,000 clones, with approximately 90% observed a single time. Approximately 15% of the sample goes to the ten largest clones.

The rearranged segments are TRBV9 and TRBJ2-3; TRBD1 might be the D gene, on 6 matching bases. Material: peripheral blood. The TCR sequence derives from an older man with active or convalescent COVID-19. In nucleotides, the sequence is TGTGCCAGCACCCGCGTGGGGGCTGGGACAGATACGCAGTATTTT. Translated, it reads CASTRVGAGTDTQYF.